These 24 T cell receptor beta chains were sequenced from one sample in a study of blood T cell repertoires in COVID-19. Generated by immunoSEQ multiplex PCR, the TCRdb table keeps only in-frame clones and is missing some. The repertoire holds over 150,000 clones, with 70% to 80% as singletons. Sample: PBMCs or T cells enriched from blood (not recorded which). The receptor source for this set is a woman aged 45-60 years who had recovered from COVID-19.

V gene TRBV7-2 combines with J gene TRBJ1-2; D is ambiguous. V was clipped by 1 base and J by 8 bases, with 11 bases between them. The CDR3 has 13 amino acids. Germline V gives CDR1 SGHTA, CDR2 FQGNSA. The CDR3 DNA is TGTGCCAGCAGCTTAGTAGTGGAGGGAGGCTACACCTTC. Its translation is CASSLVVEGGYTF.

The rearrangement uses TRBV29-1 and TRBJ2-3; D remains ambiguous. V gave up 3 bases and J gave up 1 base, with 8 bases separating them. The V gene's germline CDR1 is SQVTM and CDR2 ANQGSEA. CDR3 length: 13 residues. DNA of the CDR3: TGCAGCGTTGACTCCCGAGGCACAGATACGCAGTATTTT. This translates into CSVDSRGTDTQYF.

The chain combines TRBV27 with TRBJ1-4; TRBD1 matches 8 bases. Germline-derived CDR1 and CDR2 are MNHEY and SMNVEV (reference sequence). This CDR3 has 14 residues. J gave up 8 bases and V 8 bases, and 10 bases lay outside the gene matches. CDR3 DNA: TGTGCCAGCCGACCAGGGGGCAGCGGCGAAAAACTGTTTTTT. Its translation: CASRPGGSGEKLFF.

Points on this clone: The identical CDR3 is also encoded by other nucleotide sequences in the sample. The chain joins TRBV7-2 to TRBJ2-7; a possible D gene is TRBD2 (5 bases). Trimming took off 5 bases at V and 2 bases at J, with 13 bases between the two ends. Germline-derived CDR1 and CDR2 are SGHTA and FQGNSA. This CDR3 has 14 residues. Written as DNA, the CDR3 is TGTGCCAGCAGCCTCGGAGGCCGAACCTACGAGCAGTACTTC. Translated: CASSLGGRTYEQYF.

CDR3 in amino acids: CASSATGAGELFF. The DNA of the CDR3 is TGCGCCAGCAGTGCCACAGGGGCCGGGGAGCTGTTTTTT. This chain connects TRBV10-2 to TRBJ2-2; 7 bases fit TRBD1. The CDR3 consists of 13 residues. Trimming cost V 4 bases and J 6 bases; bases outside gene matches: 2. Germline CDR1 and CDR2: WSHSY and SAAADI.

The chain uses TRBV6-5 and TRBJ2-7; a weak D match, TRBD2 (5 bases). The V gene's germline CDR1 is MNHEY and CDR2 SVGAGI. The CDR3 runs 13 residues. Trimming cost V 7 bases and J 3 bases, with 13 bases left between them. The CDR3 sequence: CASIPGGGYEQYF. In DNA, the CDR3 is TGTGCCAGCATCCCTGGAGGTGGCTACGAGCAGTACTTC.

The rearrangement uses TRBV28 and TRBJ1-4; 7 bases align to TRBD1. Per the germline V gene, CDR1 is MDHEN and CDR2 is SYDVKM. V trimming: 6 bases; J trimming: 8 bases; junction bases outside the gene matches: 12. This CDR3 has 15 residues. The CDR3 sequence is CASRGDQGVREKLFF. In DNA, the CDR3 is TGTGCCAGCAGGGGAGATCAGGGGGTTCGGGAAAAACTGTTTTTT. Full variable domain (outside the CDR3, taken from reference TRBV28 and TRBJ1-4): DVKVTQSSRYLVKRTGEKVFLECVQDMDHENMFWYRQDPGLGLRLIYFSYDVKMKEKGDIPEGYSVSREKKERFSLILESASTNQTSMYLCASRGDQGVREKLFFGSGTQLSVL.

The chain uses TRBV10-1 and TRBJ1-1; perhaps TRBD1 as D (6 bases). The CDR3 spans 14 residues. V was cut by 4 bases and J by 1 base, with 10 bases left in between. Germline lookup yields CDR1 WNHNN and CDR2 SYGVQD (reference sequence). CDR3 region: CASSAVQGNTEAFF. CDR3 in DNA: TGCGCCAGCAGTGCAGTACAGGGGAACACTGAAGCTTTCTTT.

The V gene is TRBV12-3 or TRBV12-4, the J gene TRBJ2-7; D unresolved. Between the trimmed V and J ends, which lost 3 bases and 7 bases, there was a span of 4 bases. The CDR3 covers 10 residues. CDR3 in DNA: TGTGCCAGCAGTTTCATGGAGCAGTACTTC. Translating it yields CASSFMEQYF.

The rearrangement joins TRBV11-3 to TRBJ2-1, with 14 bases lining up with TRBD2. The CDR3 extends over 16 amino acids. Trimming at V came to 2 bases and at J to 9 bases, leaving 6 bases not matched to a gene. Germline values: CDR1 SGHNT, CDR2 YENEEA. CDR3 region: CASSLTGTSGRGEQFF. The CDR3 nucleotides are TGTGCCAGCAGCTTAACCGGGACTAGCGGGAGAGGTGAGCAGTTCTTC.

CDR3 region: CATSTIDRDATEAFF. The CDR3 coding sequence is TGTGCCACCAGCACCATAGACAGGGACGCCACTGAAGCTTTCTTT. The V gene is TRBV15, the J gene TRBJ1-1, with 7 bases that match TRBD1. CDR3 length: 15 amino acids. The V gene's germline CDR1 is LNHNV and CDR2 YYDKDF (reference sequence). J lost 4 bases, V lost 4 bases, and 9 bases had no gene match.

This chain connects TRBV28 to TRBJ1-2; 7 bases fit TRBD1. CDR1 is MDHEN, CDR2 SYDVKM, per germline. CDR3 length equals 15 residues. The CDR3 DNA is TGTGCTTCAGCGGGAGAGCAGGGGGTATCCTATGGCTACACCTTC. Residues: CASAGEQGVSYGYTF.

This chain links TRBV18 with TRBJ1-3; 10 bases fit TRBD1. From germline, CDR1 is KGHSH and CDR2 LQKENI. J gave up 0 bases and V 3 bases, and 11 bases lay outside the gene matches. This CDR3 comprises 19 residues. CDR3 nucleotides: TGTGCCAGCTCACCCCGCGACAGGGGGCGCGCCCCCTCTGGAAACACCATATATTTT. Residues: CASSPRDRGRAPSGNTIYF.

The chain employs TRBV7-7 and TRBJ2-3, with 10 bases aligning to TRBD2. The junction had 16 bases not matched to a gene; V was cut back by 10 bases and J by 6 bases. The CDR3 has 16 amino acids. The germline CDR1 and CDR2 sequences are SSHAT and FNYEAQ (reference sequence). The chain's CDR3 is CAIHRPSGRAGDTQYF. CDR3 DNA sequence: TGTGCCATCCATCGGCCCAGCGGGAGGGCCGGGGATACGCAGTATTTT.

The genes are TRBV19 and TRBJ2-4, with TRBD1 identical over 7 bases. The J segment lost 3 bases and the V segment lost 1 base, leaving 0 bases of the junction unmatched. Germline CDR1 is LNHDA and CDR2 is SQIVND (reference sequence). The CDR3 is 14 amino acids. The CDR3 DNA reads TGTGCCAGTAGTATAGGGGACAGCAAAAACATTCAGTACTTC. It is translated as CASSIGDSKNIQYF.

The rearrangement joins TRBV6-4 to TRBJ1-1; D is perhaps TRBD1 (6 bases). The CDR3 sequence is 16 residues long. Trimming took off 8 bases at V and 1 base at J, with 20 bases between the two ends. Looked up from germline, CDR1 is MRHNA and CDR2 is SNTAGT. CDR3 region: CASPEGRGQSNTEAFF. The CDR3 DNA reads TGTGCCAGCCCTGAGGGGAGAGGACAGTCGAACACTGAAGCTTTCTTT.

The chain employs TRBV29-1 and TRBJ2-2; TRBD1 is a possible D gene (5 bases). From germline, CDR1 is SQVTM and CDR2 ANQGSEA. Trimming left V 4 bases short and J 2 bases short, with 11 bases between. The CDR3 covers 14 residues. CDR3 in amino acids: CSVVWGRNTGELFF. Here the CDR3 DNA reads TGCAGCGTTGTCTGGGGCCGAAACACCGGGGAGCTGTTTTTT.

The genes are TRBV19 and TRBJ1-5; 8 bases align to TRBD1. The CDR3 is 17 amino acids. V lost 0 bases and J lost 4; bases outside the gene matches: 8. Germline V gene sequence: CDR1 LNHDA, CDR2 SQIVND (reference sequence). In DNA form, the CDR3 reads TGTGCCAGTAGTATAGACCCAGGACAGGGTAGAAATCAGCCCCAGCATTTT. It encodes CASSIDPGQGRNQPQHF.

DNA of the CDR3: TGTGCCAGCAGTTCGAGGCACTATGGCTACACCTTC. This encodes CASSSRHYGYTF. J is TRBJ1-2 and V is TRBV28; no clear D gene. There are 12 residues in the CDR3. The germline V gene has CDR1 MDHEN and CDR2 SYDVKM. V lost 4 bases and J 3 bases, leaving 6 bases between the germline ends.

The chain couples TRBV30 to TRBJ2-2; 9 bases match TRBD1. Germline CDR1 and CDR2: GTSNPN and SVGIG (reference sequence). CDR3 length equals 14 residues. V lost 2 bases, J lost 5 bases, and 3 bases stayed unmatched. The CDR3 spells CAWSLQGATGELFF. Written as DNA, the CDR3 is TGTGCCTGGAGTTTACAGGGGGCAACCGGGGAGCTGTTTTTT.

V gene TRBV5-8 combines with J gene TRBJ2-1, with 11 nucleotides matching TRBD2. J was trimmed by 6 bases and V by 7 bases; bases with no gene match: 9. Germline V gives CDR1 SGHTS, CDR2 YDEGEE. The CDR3 length is 15 residues. In DNA, the CDR3 is TGTGCCAGCGGAAGTAGCGGGAGGGCCTTCAATGAGCAGTTCTTC. This translates into CASGSSGRAFNEQFF.

The chain carries TRBV7-2 and TRBJ2-7, with D unresolved. Germline lookup yields CDR1 SGHTA and CDR2 FQGNSA. This CDR3 spans 13 amino acids. V was shortened by 2 bases and J by 5 bases, with 10 bases between the two germline ends. The CDR3: CASSLSVFDEQYF. The CDR3 DNA sequence: TGTGCCAGCAGCTTATCGGTTTTCGACGAGCAGTACTTC.

The V call is TRBV7-9, the J call TRBJ2-3; 8 bases line up with TRBD2. With 4 bases clipped from V and 2 bases from J, the junction kept 5 bases outside the gene matches. CDR3 size: 15 residues. CDR1 is SEHNR, CDR2 FQNEAQ, per germline (reference sequence). DNA of the CDR3: TGTGCCAGCAGCTCGCGGGAGGCCCCCACAGATACGCAGTATTTT. This encodes CASSSREAPTDTQYF.

The gene calls are TRBV6-2 or TRBV6-3 and TRBJ1-5, with 10 nucleotides matching TRBD1. The CDR3 length is 17 residues. Trimming removed 2 bases from V and 7 bases from J; junction bases left unmatched: 11. CDR1 and CDR2 (germline): MNHEY, SVGEGT. The CDR3 region has the DNA TGTGCCAGCAGTTACGGCGGGACAGGGGTGTGGAGGCAGCCCCAGCATTTT. This encodes CASSYGGTGVWRQPQHF.